This T cell receptor (beta chain) was sequenced during a study of neurological immune-mediated disorders. The trim removed 1 base at V and 6 bases at J, leaving 12 bases unmatched. Germline-derived CDR1 and CDR2 are SGHRS and YFSETQ. The CDR3 runs 16 residues. Regarding the study as a whole: The highest TCR clonal expansion occurred in HTLV-1-associated myelopathy; multiple sclerosis fell below healthy controls.

This clonotype came up many times. Its antigen is undetermined. The cDNA was generated by 5'RACE with 10-nucleotide random UMIs. TCRdb itself ran the 5' RACE reads through MiXCR, one entry per CDR3 protein. Among more than 40,000 distinct CDR3 sequences listed, approximately 3% were seen once. V and J are TRBV5-1 and TRBJ1-2; TRBD1 agrees at 7 bases. What was sequenced was PBMCs. The source of this sequence is a woman in her forties or fifties with multiple sclerosis. The CDR3 is CASSLPAGEGGHGYTF. The CDR3 nucleotides read TGCGCCAGCAGCTTGCCGGCGGGGGAAGGGGGCCATGGCTACACCTTC.